Listed here are 27 T cell receptor beta chains from one sample, sequenced in a study of shared clonotypes between healthy human individuals. Clones were sequenced by immunoSEQ multiplex PCR, and TCRdb holds only the in-frame ones, with some missing. Altogether over 950,000 clones are present, 77% being singletons, with the ten largest covering roughly 0.9%. Sequencing was carried out using memory CD4+ T cells from PBMCs. Subset meaning: CD45RA-negative fraction. Receptor source: a young man in good health. Some clones in this sample may be carry-over from other donors' samples.

This rearrangement joins TRBV7-6 to TRBJ2-2; D not certain. The CDR3 totals 13 residues. Germline-derived CDR1 and CDR2 are SGHVS and FNYEAQ. V lost 3 bases and J lost 7, with 9 bases in between. The CDR3 region has the DNA TGTGCCAGCAGCTTTAATCAAGGCGGGGAGCTGTTTTTT. Its translation: CASSFNQGGELFF.

The chain is built from TRBV5-1 and TRBJ2-7; no firm D call. V gave up 2 bases and J gave up 3 bases, with 12 bases separating them. The CDR3 consists of 14 residues. CDR1 is SGHRS, CDR2 YFSETQ, per germline. The CDR3 here is CASSLWTSRYEQYF. Written as DNA, the CDR3 is TGCGCCAGCAGCTTATGGACCAGCCGCTACGAGCAGTACTTC.

This chain uses TRBV4-3 with TRBJ1-3; 7 nucleotides line up with TRBD1. The CDR3 length is 15 residues. Trimming at V came to 0 bases and at J to 3 bases, leaving 2 bases not matched to a gene. Per the germline V gene, CDR1 is LGHNA and CDR2 is YSLEER. CDR3 amino acids: CASSQDGTDGNTIYF. In DNA form, the CDR3 reads TGCGCCAGCAGCCAAGATGGGACAGATGGAAACACCATATATTTT.

This chain links TRBV10-3 with TRBJ1-1; D remains unclear. This CDR3 comprises 12 residues. V was clipped by 5 bases and J by 3 bases, with 7 bases between them. Germline values: CDR1 ENHRY, CDR2 SYGVKD. This chain's CDR3 is CAISPTYTEAFF. The CDR3 DNA is TGTGCCATCAGTCCGACCTACACTGAAGCTTTCTTT.

The chain combines TRBV5-1 with TRBJ2-5; 13 bases map to TRBD2. The CDR3 has 16 amino acids. V lost 4 bases, J lost 5 bases, and 8 bases stayed unmatched. Per the germline V gene, CDR1 is SGHRS and CDR2 is YFSETQ. The CDR3 reads CASSQRTSGSGETQYF. CDR3 DNA: TGCGCCAGCAGCCAAAGGACTAGCGGGAGCGGCGAGACCCAGTACTTC.

The chain is built from TRBV19 and TRBJ2-2; 7 bases fit TRBD2. The V segment lost 7 bases and the J segment 0 bases; nucleotides outside the gene matches: 2. CDR1 is LNHDA, CDR2 SQIVND, per germline (reference sequence). This CDR3 spans 14 amino acids. The CDR3, as DNA: TGTGCCAGTATGCGGGGGACGAACACCGGGGAGCTGTTTTTT. Translated: CASMRGTNTGELFF.

This clone was counted many times. The rearrangement links TRBV18 to TRBJ2-7; TRBD2 is a possible D gene (6 bases). Germline-derived CDR1 and CDR2 are KGHSH and LQKENI. This CDR3 has 16 residues. Trimming cost V 4 bases and J 5 bases, with 21 bases left between them. The CDR3 here is CASSLNGGRTGDEQYF. Here the CDR3 DNA reads TGTGCCAGCTCACTCAACGGGGGTAGAACCGGAGACGAGCAGTACTTC.

Of note for this clone: Just one base apart from a much larger clone, this may be a read error. The chain uses TRBV28 and TRBJ2-7; the D call may be TRBD1 or TRBD2 (6 bases each). Per germline, CDR1 MDHEN and CDR2 SYDVKM. V lost 7 bases to trimming and J lost 6 bases, with 10 bases between them. The CDR3 sequence is 11 residues long. Here the CDR3 reads CASNGGREQYF. CDR3 nucleotides: TGTGCCAGCAATGGGGGGCGCGAGCAGTACTTC.

Turning to this clone: Additional DNA sequences in this sample encode the identical CDR3. This chain links TRBV6-5 with TRBJ1-2; possibly TRBD1 for D (5 bases). V lost 5 bases, J lost 1 base, and 8 bases lay in between. The length of the CDR3 is 13 residues. Germline V CDR1 and CDR2: MNHEY, SVGAGI. CDR3 sequence reads: CASSPQGNYGYTF. The CDR3 DNA reads TGTGCCAGCAGTCCGCAGGGTAACTATGGCTACACCTTC.

The rearrangement uses TRBV7-9 and TRBJ1-5; 8 bases match TRBD1. Trimming took 1 base from V and 3 from J; bases not matched to a gene: 5. CDR1 SEHNR and CDR2 FQNEAQ come from the germline V gene (reference sequence). This CDR3 has 16 amino acids. The CDR3 sequence is CASSLGTGGNNQPQHF. The CDR3 DNA reads as TGTGCCAGCAGCTTAGGTACAGGGGGAAACAATCAGCCCCAGCATTTT. Full variable domain (missing parts from reference TRBV7-9 and TRBJ1-5): DTGVSQNPRHKITKRGQNVTFRCDPISEHNRLYWYRQTLGQGPEFLTYFQNEAQLEKSRLLSDRFSAERPKGSFSTLEIQRTEQGDSAMYLCASSLGTGGNNQPQHFGDGTRLSIL.

The rearrangement joins TRBV6-6 to TRBJ2-1; TRBD1 is a possible D gene (5 bases). CDR3 length equals 11 residues. The V and J ends lost 10 bases and 5 bases respectively, with 9 bases between them. Germline lookup yields CDR1 MNHNY and CDR2 SVGAGI (reference sequence). CDR3 nucleotides: TGTGCCATCAGACAGAACAATGAGCAGTTCTTC. Translation gives CAIRQNNEQFF.

The chain couples TRBV30 to TRBJ2-1; TRBD1 aligns across 7 bases. The CDR3 is made up of 12 amino acids. J lost 6 bases, V lost 7 bases, and 6 bases had no gene match. Germline V gene sequence: CDR1 GTSNPN, CDR2 SVGIG (reference sequence). Written as DNA, the CDR3 is TGTGCCTATGACAGGGTACCCAATGAGCAGTTCTTC. As protein: CAYDRVPNEQFF.

This clone was picked up a small number of times. The rearrangement links TRBV5-8 to TRBJ2-2; 10 bases line up with TRBD2. CDR1 is SGHTS and CDR2 is YDEGEE in the germline V gene. V dropped 7 bases and J dropped 3; count of bases not matched to a gene: 6. This CDR3 is built from 15 residues. In nucleotides, the CDR3 is TGTGCCAGCGGCCTAGCGGGAGAGGACACCGGGGAGCTGTTTTTT. Residues: CASGLAGEDTGELFF.

The count of this clone is one. The V gene is TRBV7-2, the J gene TRBJ2-7, with a possible D match to TRBD2 (5 bases). CDR3 length: 14 residues. CDR1 is SGHTA and CDR2 is FQGNSA in the germline V gene. The V end lost 2 bases, the J end lost 6 bases, and 14 bases lay between the germline ends. CDR3 coding DNA: TGTGCCAGCAGCTTAATCGGGGAACAGCGCGAGCAGTACTTC. Translating it yields CASSLIGEQREQYF. Full variable domain (remainder filled in from reference TRBV7-2 and TRBJ2-7): GAGVSQSPSNKVTEKGKDVELRCDPISGHTALYWYRQSLGQGLEFLIYFQGNSAPDKSGLPSDRFSAERTGGSVSTLTIQRTQQEDSAVYLCASSLIGEQREQYFGPGTRLTVT.

V and J are TRBV5-4 and TRBJ1-2; perhaps TRBD1 as D (5 bases). From germline, CDR1 is SGHNT and CDR2 YYREEE (reference sequence). Between the trimmed V and J ends, which lost 4 bases and 7 bases, there was a span of 17 bases. This CDR3 has 14 amino acids. CDR3 DNA sequence: TGTGCCAGCAGCCTCGGGGGGAGGGGATCTGGCTACACCTTC. Translated: CASSLGGRGSGYTF.

This chain connects TRBV5-6 to TRBJ1-5, with D perhaps TRBD1 (5 bases). V was trimmed by 4 bases and J by 7 bases, leaving 15 bases between them. Germline V gene data show CDR1 as SGHDT and CDR2 as YYEEEE. CDR3 length: 14 amino acids. The CDR3 DNA follows: TGTGCCAGCAGCACGGGACCGGGGGGACAGCCCCAGCATTTT. Translated, it gives CASSTGPGGQPQHF.

In this sample, this clone turned up once. This chain joins TRBV27 and TRBJ2-3; D remains unclear. CDR3 length: 11 amino acids. Trimming stripped 7 bases from V and 5 bases from J, with 7 bases between. CDR1 is MNHEY, CDR2 SMNVEV, per germline (reference sequence). CDR3 bases: TGTGCCAGCACCGACGAAGATACGCAGTATTTT. Its translation: CASTDEDTQYF.

As for this clone: Within the sample, other DNA sequences also encode this same CDR3. The chain has TRBV5-1 and TRBJ1-5, with D unclear. Germline CDR1 and CDR2: SGHRS and YFSETQ. V lost 0 bases to trimming and J lost 0 bases, with 7 bases between them. This CDR3 comprises 15 residues. CDR3 protein: CASSLEPNSNQPQHF. CDR3 coding DNA: TGCGCCAGCAGCTTGGAGCCGAATAGCAATCAGCCCCAGCATTTT.

This clone occurred once. CDR3 in amino acids: CATSRGDSSYEQYF. The DNA for the CDR3 is TGTGCCACCAGCAGAGGGGACAGCAGCTACGAGCAGTACTTC. The V call is TRBV15, the J call TRBJ2-7; TRBD1 matches at 7 bases. Germline V gene sequence: CDR1 LNHNV, CDR2 YYDKDF (reference sequence). V lost 1 base to trimming and J lost 3 bases; unmatched junction nucleotides: 3. The CDR3 is 14 amino acids.

V is TRBV30 and J is TRBJ1-4; D ambiguous. The CDR3 has 13 residues. V was trimmed by 4 bases and J by 4 bases, leaving 10 bases between them. Germline CDR1 reads GTSNPN; CDR2 reads SVGIG (reference sequence). In DNA form, the CDR3 reads TGTGCCTGGACGGCCGGTTATAATGAAAAACTGTTTTTT. It is translated as CAWTAGYNEKLFF.

The genes are TRBV14 and TRBJ2-2; a possible D gene is TRBD2 (5 bases). Trimming removed 1 base at V and 6 bases at J, with 27 bases between. This CDR3 spans 20 amino acids. Per the germline V gene, CDR1 is SGHDN and CDR2 is FVKESK. The DNA for the CDR3 is TGTGCCAGCAGCCAAGCCGAAGACCAGGACTCCCGGCCTGGCCCCGGGGAGCTGTTTTTT. Amino acid sequence: CASSQAEDQDSRPGPGELFF.

This clone was found a few times. The CDR3 region has the DNA TGTGCCAGCAGTGGAACTAGCGGCTACACAGATACGCAGTATTTT. Protein product: CASSGTSGYTDTQYF. The J gene is TRBJ2-3, the V gene TRBV2; TRBD2 agrees at 8 bases. CDR1 SNHLY and CDR2 FYNNEI come from the germline V gene. The CDR3 contains 15 residues. J gave up 2 bases and V 4 bases, and 5 bases lay outside the gene matches.

This clone has a count of ten or more. The gene calls are TRBV6-1 and TRBJ1-5; D gene uncertain. The CDR3 runs 13 residues. V lost 4 bases and J 7 bases, leaving 11 bases between the germline ends. CDR1 is MNHNS, CDR2 SASEGT, per germline. The CDR3, as DNA: TGTGCCAGCAGTGTGGAGGGTAGACAGCCCCAGCATTTT. Protein sequence: CASSVEGRQPQHF.

About this clone: This CDR3 is also generated by other DNA sequences in the sample. This chain uses TRBV18 with TRBJ1-5; D is perhaps TRBD1 (5 bases). V dropped 2 bases and J dropped 7 bases, with 12 bases sitting between them. The CDR3 runs to 14 residues. Per germline, CDR1 KGHSH and CDR2 LQKENI. The CDR3 bases are TGTGCCAGCTCACCAACGGGGGTGAGGCAGCCCCAGCATTTT. Its translation: CASSPTGVRQPQHF.

This chain joins TRBV18 and TRBJ1-2; weak D call: TRBD1 (6 bases). There are 14 residues in the CDR3. Germline values: CDR1 KGHSH, CDR2 LQKENI. The V end was cut by 4 bases, the J end by 4 bases, with 13 bases between. This chain's CDR3 is CASSRTDSPYGYTF. The DNA of the CDR3 is TGTGCCAGCTCACGGACGGACAGCCCCTATGGCTACACCTTC. Complete variable domain (other parts from reference TRBV18 and TRBJ1-2): NAGVMQNPRHLVRRRGQEARLRCSPMKGHSHVYWYRQLPEEGLKFMVYLQKENIIDESGMPKERFSAEFPKEGPSILRIQQVVRGDSAAYFCASSRTDSPYGYTFGSGTRLTVV.

V and J are TRBV5-1 and TRBJ2-7; 11 bases line up with TRBD1. Unmatched junction bases numbered 15, after V lost 4 bases and J lost 6 bases. This CDR3 spans 17 amino acids. Germline V gene data show CDR1 as SGHRS and CDR2 as YFSETQ. Here the CDR3 DNA reads TGCGCCAGCAGCCCAAGGACAGGGGGCGTTTCGGTGGGCGAGCAGTACTTC. Translated: CASSPRTGGVSVGEQYF.

The chain couples TRBV6-5 to TRBJ2-3; 11 bases agree with TRBD2. CDR1 is MNHEY and CDR2 is SVGAGI in the germline V gene. The CDR3 length is 15 residues. The V and J ends lost 6 bases and 1 base, in that order; junction bases with no gene match: 3. The CDR3 sequence: CASSLSGRGTDTQYF. Written as DNA, the CDR3 is TGTGCCAGCAGCCTTAGCGGGAGGGGCACAGATACGCAGTATTTT.